Shown below are 8 T cell receptor beta chains from a single sample sequenced in a study of T cell responses to AZD1222 COVID-19 vaccine. Some clones are missing from TCRdb's copy, which holds only in-frame ones; the method was immunoSEQ multiplex PCR. The data show roughly 120,000 clones, approximately 89% seen once. This specimen was peripheral blood, taken on day 0 of AZD1222 vaccination. All receptors come from an adult in good health.

The chain joins TRBV15 to TRBJ2-5; 7 nucleotides match TRBD2. J gave up 1 base and V 4 bases, and 6 bases lay outside the gene matches. Germline V CDR1 and CDR2: LNHNV, YYDKDF (reference sequence). The CDR3 is 15 amino acids. The CDR3 spells CATSTLGGTQETQYF. The CDR3 nucleotides read TGTGCCACCAGCACCCTCGGGGGGACCCAAGAGACCCAGTACTTC.

This clone is medium-sized within its sample. This chain links TRBV7-6 with TRBJ2-7; TRBD1 aligns across 9 bases. Germline CDR1 and CDR2: SGHVS and FNYEAQ. CDR3 length: 15 residues. Trimming removed 0 bases from V and 3 bases from J; junction bases left unmatched: 3. The DNA of the CDR3 is TGTGCCAGCAGCTTAGCAAGACAGGGGGACTACGAGCAGTACTTC. As protein: CASSLARQGDYEQYF.

The chain has TRBV12-3 or TRBV12-4 and TRBJ2-3; no firm D call. This CDR3 comprises 13 residues. Trimming took 6 bases from V and 2 from J, leaving 9 bases between them. CDR3 sequence (DNA): TGTGCCAGCAGGTCGGAACCCACAGATACGCAGTATTTT. It specifies CASRSEPTDTQYF.

This clone was counted a single time. The chain has TRBV7-6 and TRBJ2-1, with TRBD1 matching 12 bases. CDR1 and CDR2 from the germline V gene are SGHVS and FNYEAQ. This CDR3 spans 18 amino acids. J lost 4 bases, V lost 4 bases, and 11 bases had no gene match. The CDR3 bases are TGTGCCAGCAGCTCCCGGGACAGGGGGCAACTCCTTTACAATGAGCAGTTCTTC. It codes for CASSSRDRGQLLYNEQFF.

The rearrangement joins TRBV11-2 to TRBJ2-3, with 10 bases lining up with TRBD2. The germline V gene has CDR1 SGHAT and CDR2 FQNNGV. The CDR3 loop spans 17 amino acids. The V gene end was trimmed by 7 bases and the J gene end by 2 bases; junction bases not matched to a gene: 12. The CDR3 loop is CASNKISGGAYTDTQYF. The CDR3 DNA sequence: TGTGCCAGCAACAAAATAAGCGGGGGGGCGTACACAGATACGCAGTATTTT.

This clone occurred once. The gene calls are TRBV4-1 and TRBJ1-5; weak D call: TRBD1 (5 bases). The CDR3 is 17 residues long. The V gene lost 0 bases and the J gene lost 3 bases, with 15 bases spanning the gap. The V gene's germline CDR1 is MGHRA and CDR2 YSYEKL. CDR3 coding DNA: TGCGCCAGCAGCCAAGATTTAACAGGCCGGTCCAATCAGCCCCAGCATTTT. Translated, it gives CASSQDLTGRSNQPQHF.

The V and J genes are TRBV4-2 and TRBJ2-1; TRBD2 aligns across 13 bases. The CDR3 loop spans 20 amino acids. J was trimmed by 3 bases and V by 4 bases; bases with no gene match: 15. Germline values: CDR1 LGHNA, CDR2 YNFKEQ. The CDR3 is CASSRDTGLAGYLVYNEQFF. CDR3 nucleotides: TGTGCCAGCAGCCGAGACACGGGACTAGCGGGGTACCTAGTCTACAATGAGCAGTTCTTC.

V and J are TRBV5-5 and TRBJ1-1; D uncertain. The V gene's germline CDR1 is SGHKS and CDR2 YYEKEE (reference sequence). This CDR3 spans 14 amino acids. Trimming removed 6 bases at V and 6 bases at J, with 18 bases between. This CDR3 is CASILVSRDPEAFF. CDR3 in DNA: TGTGCCAGCATCCTGGTGAGCCGCGACCCTGAAGCTTTCTTT. The whole variable domain, filled in from reference TRBV5-5 and TRBJ1-1, reads DAGVTQSPTHLIKTRGQQVTLRCSPISGHKSVSWYQQVLGQGPQFIFQYYEKEERGRGNFPDRFSARQFPNYSSELNVNALLLGDSALYLCASILVSRDPEAFFGQGTRLTVV.